These 4 T cell receptor beta chains originate from one sample sequenced in a study of early T cells in non-severe SARS-CoV-2 infection. TCRdb independently ran MiXCR on the 5' RACE reads; one entry per CDR3 protein. This table has over 60,000 distinct CDR3 sequences, about 9.4% appearing once. The specimen was whole blood. These receptors all stem from an adult who was a healthcare worker with PCR-confirmed SARS-CoV-2 infection or an uninfected control (not recorded which).

This clonotype turned up a few times. The chain employs TRBV9 and TRBJ2-1; 10 bases match TRBD2. Trimming at V came to 6 bases and at J to 0 bases, leaving 6 bases not matched to a gene. CDR1 is SGDLS and CDR2 is YYNGEE in the germline V gene. CDR3 length: 16 amino acids. This CDR3 is CASMRSGRGSYNEQFF. In DNA, the CDR3 is TGTGCCAGCATGCGGAGCGGGAGGGGCTCCTACAATGAGCAGTTCTTC.

This clonotype turned up a few times. The J gene is TRBJ1-6, the V gene TRBV20-1; 7 bases line up with TRBD1. The CDR3 has 14 residues. V trimming: 0 bases; J trimming: 7 bases; junction bases outside the gene matches: 3. Germline V gene data show CDR1 as DFQATT and CDR2 as SNEGSKA (reference sequence). CDR3 in amino acids: CSAREGQPNSPLHF. The CDR3 DNA follows: TGCAGTGCTAGAGAGGGACAGCCGAATTCACCCCTCCACTTT.

This clonotype was observed many times. The chain combines TRBV12-3 or TRBV12-4 with TRBJ1-5, with D hard to call. This CDR3 is 17 amino acids long. V lost 2 bases and J 1 base, leaving 15 bases between the germline ends. CDR3 coding DNA: TGTGCCAGCAGTTTAACCCCCCCTGGGGTGAGCAATCAGCCCCAGCATTTT. Its translation is CASSLTPPGVSNQPQHF.

This clonotype came up a few times. This chain connects TRBV2 to TRBJ1-5; possible D gene TRBD1, 6 bases. This CDR3 comprises 14 residues. CDR1 is SNHLY and CDR2 is FYNNEI in the germline V gene. V gave up 6 bases and J gave up 7 bases, with 16 bases separating them. CDR3 sequence reads: CASRTGFSGQPQHF. The CDR3 coding sequence is TGTGCCAGCAGGACAGGTTTTTCTGGCCAGCCCCAGCATTTT.